Given below is one TCR beta chain in context. V lost 7 bases, J lost 2 bases, and 14 bases lay in between. The CDR3 runs 15 residues. Per the germline V gene, CDR1 is KGHSY and CDR2 is FQNENV. The data stem from a study of blood T cell repertoires in COVID-19. Study summary: Nucleic acid was either cDNA or gDNA, and it came from T cells, B-cell-depleted T cells, or PBMCs.

Per the authors' pipeline: Nucleated cell counts were estimated from reference gene primer amplification. TCRdb's table, derived via immunoSEQ multiplex PCR, lists solely in-frame clones and lacks some. V, J and clone size were drawn from that table, and D and trimming were deduced from the DNA. The sample records roughly 500,000 clones, around 85% being singletons. The source of this sequence is a human donor in a cohort sampled during active COVID-19. The J gene is TRBJ1-4, the V gene TRBV16; D is unclear. What was sequenced was peripheral blood. CDR3 in DNA: TGTGCCAGCACCGAGGAGGGAGCTACTAATGAAAAACTGTTTTTT. Encoded protein: CASTEEGATNEKLFF. The full variable domain, rest sourced from reference TRBV16 and TRBJ1-4, is GEEVAQTPKHLVRGEGQKAKLYCAPIKGHSYVFWYQQVLKNEFKFLISFQNENVFDETGMPKERFSAKCLPNSPCSLEIQATKLEDSAVYFCASTEEGATNEKLFFGSGTQLSVL.